The 13 T cell receptor beta chains below all came from one sample that was sequenced in a study of blood T cell repertoires in COVID-19. Clones were read by immunoSEQ multiplex PCR, and TCRdb kept only the in-frame ones, dropping some. The table shows about 270,000 clones, with around 88% occurring only once. Sequencing was done on a sample of peripheral blood. These TCRs come from a man of 80 years or more with acute or convalescent COVID-19.

The count of this clone is one. This chain connects TRBV28 to TRBJ2-1; D remains ambiguous. CDR3 size: 18 residues. Germline-derived CDR1 and CDR2 are MDHEN and SYDVKM. The ends were cut back, 4 bases at V and 0 bases at J, with 19 bases in the middle. CDR3 region: CASSSQAPRSGSYNEQFF. CDR3 in DNA: TGTGCCAGCAGTTCCCAGGCCCCCCGGTCAGGCTCCTACAATGAGCAGTTCTTC.

CDR3 bases: TGTGCCAGTAGTATCCAGGGGCCCCTGACTAATTCACCCCTCCACTTT. Amino acids: CASSIQGPLTNSPLHF. This chain uses TRBV19 with TRBJ1-6, with D possibly matching TRBD1 (6 bases). Trimming removed 3 bases at V and 6 bases at J, with 15 bases between. The germline V gene has CDR1 LNHDA and CDR2 SQIVND (reference sequence). This CDR3 region has 16 residues.

This CDR3 is CAINAGLGTDTQYF. CDR3 nucleotides: TGTGCCATCAACGCAGGGTTGGGGACAGATACGCAGTATTTT. The chain recombines TRBV10-3 with TRBJ2-3, with D possibly matching TRBD1 (5 bases). Germline CDR1 is ENHRY and CDR2 is SYGVKD. Trimming took 7 bases from V and 3 from J, leaving 14 bases between them. The CDR3 has 14 residues.

The chain employs TRBV10-3 and TRBJ1-1; 7 bases are shared with TRBD1. The V gene's germline CDR1 is ENHRY and CDR2 SYGVKD. The V segment lost 6 bases and the J segment 8 bases; nucleotides outside the gene matches: 6. This CDR3 is built from 12 residues. The CDR3 loop reads CAISGTALEAFF. The CDR3 DNA follows: TGTGCCATCAGCGGGACAGCCCTAGAAGCTTTCTTT.

The genes are TRBV5-1 and TRBJ1-4, with 10 bases lining up with TRBD1. CDR3 length: 19 residues. Germline V gene lookup returns CDR1 SGHRS and CDR2 YFSETQ. V shed 4 bases, J shed 3 bases, and the junction held 15 bases outside the gene matches. The CDR3 DNA follows: TGCGCCAGCAGCCCGATCGGACAGGGGGTTTATTTGGCTAATGAAAAACTGTTTTTT. Its protein is CASSPIGQGVYLANEKLFF. The entire variable domain, with the rest obtained from reference TRBV5-1 and TRBJ1-4, is as follows: KAGVTQTPRYLIKTRGQQVTLSCSPISGHRSVSWYQQTPGQGLQFLFEYFSETQRNKGNFPGRFSGRQFSNSRSEMNVSTLELGDSALYLCASSPIGQGVYLANEKLFFGSGTQLSVL.

The gene calls are TRBV11-1 and TRBJ1-1; D gene uncertain. V gave up 5 bases and J gave up 0 bases, with 13 bases separating them. The CDR3 is made up of 15 amino acids. CDR1 SGHAT and CDR2 FQDESV come from the germline V gene (reference sequence). CDR3 in DNA: TGTGCCAGCAGCCGACCCCGAGGGATGAACACTGAAGCTTTCTTT. Encoded protein: CASSRPRGMNTEAFF.

This clone has only a few counts. The V call is TRBV5-8, the J call TRBJ2-7; 7 positions agree with TRBD1. This CDR3 comprises 15 residues. Germline CDR1 is SGHTS and CDR2 is YDEGEE. V gave up 4 bases and J gave up 3 bases; unmatched junction bases: 10. The CDR3 region is CASSHRQGRGYEQYF. The CDR3 nucleotides read TGTGCCAGCAGCCATAGACAGGGTCGAGGCTACGAGCAGTACTTC. Using reference TRBV5-8 and TRBJ2-7 for the parts outside the CDR3, the full variable domain is EAGVTQSPTHLIKTRGQQATLRCSPISGHTSVYWYQQALGLGLQFLLWYDEGEERNRGNFPPRFSGRQFPNYSSELNVNALELEDSALYLCASSHRQGRGYEQYFGPGTRLTVT.

V and J are TRBV19 and TRBJ2-2; 7 bases agree with TRBD1. This CDR3 is 15 amino acids long. The V gene's germline CDR1 is LNHDA and CDR2 SQIVND (reference sequence). V was clipped by 5 bases and J by 8 bases; unmatched bases: 11. This CDR3 is CASSVGQRVGGELFF. In DNA, the CDR3 is TGTGCCAGTAGTGTGGGACAGCGAGTTGGGGGGGAGCTGTTTTTT.

This clone was found a few times. The gene calls are TRBV11-2 and TRBJ1-6; TRBD1 is a possible D gene (6 bases). There are 15 residues in the CDR3. The ends were cut back, 5 bases at V and 5 bases at J, with 13 bases in the middle. CDR1 SGHAT and CDR2 FQNNGV come from the germline V gene. CDR3 residues: CASSLLDRHNSPLHF. For the CDR3, the DNA is TGTGCCAGCAGCCTTCTGGACAGACATAATTCACCCCTCCACTTT.

CDR3 residues: CASSLGLAGDNEQFF. In nucleotides, the CDR3 is TGTGCCAGCAGCTTGGGACTAGCGGGGGACAATGAGCAGTTCTTC. The genes are TRBV11-2 and TRBJ2-1; 14 bases map to TRBD2. Trimming cost V 3 bases and J 5 bases; bases outside gene matches: 0. Germline V gives CDR1 SGHAT, CDR2 FQNNGV. The CDR3 is 15 amino acids.

The CDR3 DNA is TGTGCCAGCAGCGAATATGGGGACAGCGTTAACTATGGCTACACCTTC. Protein: CASSEYGDSVNYGYTF. The chain recombines TRBV7-2 with TRBJ1-2; 7 nucleotides align to TRBD1. The CDR3 consists of 16 residues. CDR1 SGHTA and CDR2 FQGNSA come from the germline V gene. With 5 bases clipped from V and 1 base from J, the junction kept 10 bases outside the gene matches.

DNA of the CDR3: TGTGCCAGCAGCTTACGCAGGGACCAAGAGACCCAGTACTTC. Its protein product is CASSLRRDQETQYF. This chain joins TRBV7-2 and TRBJ2-5; D perhaps matches TRBD1 (5 bases). The ends were cut back, 2 bases at V and 0 bases at J, with 7 bases in the middle. The V gene's germline CDR1 is SGHTA and CDR2 FQGNSA. The length of the CDR3 is 14 residues.

The chain couples TRBV29-1 to TRBJ1-1; the D gene is possibly TRBD1 (5 bases). Trimming removed 6 bases at V and 0 bases at J, with 11 bases between. The CDR3 loop spans 13 amino acids. Looked up from germline, CDR1 is SQVTM and CDR2 is ANQGSEA. DNA of the CDR3: TGCAGCGTGTTGACAGAAATGAACACTGAAGCTTTCTTT. It encodes CSVLTEMNTEAFF.